The 11 T cell receptor beta chains in this list originate from one sample, sequenced in a study of T cell responses to AZD1222 COVID-19 vaccine (dated by TCRdb to the early 2020s). The library was obtained by the immunoSEQ multiplex PCR assay. Here the immuneACCESS table is served through TCRdb, limited to in-frame sequences with V and J called. Missing clones are a known gap in these copies; in checked studies unresolved V genes cover under half, and the rest lacks a known reason. This sample comprises about 110,000 clones, just over 85% of them detected only once. The ten largest clonotypes hold roughly 3% of the sample. Interpreted using the paper, the time point label stands for: baseline before first vaccination. The specimen comprised peripheral blood, sampled on day 0 of AZD1222 vaccination. The receptor source for this set is an adult in good health.

The V call is TRBV4-3, the J call TRBJ1-4; possibly TRBD1 for D (6 bases). The ends were cut back, 0 bases at V and 7 bases at J, with 12 bases in the middle. CDR1 is LGHNA, CDR2 YSLEER, per germline. The CDR3 has 15 residues. CDR3 sequence reads: CASSQDGRGSEKLFF. Here the CDR3 DNA reads TGCGCCAGCAGCCAAGATGGCAGGGGAAGTGAAAAACTGTTTTTT.

A single count supports this clone. The chain links TRBV24-1 to TRBJ2-2, with a possible D match to TRBD2 (6 bases). CDR1 and CDR2 from the germline V gene are KGHDR and SFDVKD. The CDR3 extends over 16 amino acids. Trimming pared 4 bases from V and 4 bases from J, leaving 15 bases between. CDR3 sequence: CATSERWRVGTGELFF. The CDR3 region has the DNA TGTGCCACCAGTGAGAGGTGGAGGGTCGGCACCGGGGAGCTGTTTTTT.

The rearrangement joins TRBV4-2 to TRBJ2-4; a weak D match, TRBD1 (5 bases). This CDR3 region has 16 residues. With 0 bases removed from V and 1 base from J, the gap between germline ends came to 10 bases. CDR1 and CDR2 (germline): LGHNA, YNFKEQ. The CDR3 region is CASSQDPRAAKNIQYF. The DNA of the CDR3 is TGTGCCAGCAGCCAAGATCCCAGGGCGGCCAAAAACATTCAGTACTTC.

The chain joins TRBV5-1 to TRBJ1-6; 10 positions agree with TRBD1. From germline, CDR1 is SGHRS and CDR2 YFSETQ. V gave up 2 bases and J gave up 0 bases; unmatched junction bases: 14. CDR3 length: 21 amino acids. CDR3 sequence (DNA): TGCGCCAGCAGCTTCTCGACAGGGGGCCTTACTCTAAGCTCCTATAATTCACCCCTCCACTTT. As protein: CASSFSTGGLTLSSYNSPLHF.

CDR3 sequence (DNA): TGTGCCATCAGTGAGTTGGAGGGGATAAGGATGAACACTGAAGCTTTCTTT. It is translated as CAISELEGIRMNTEAFF. The rearrangement joins TRBV10-3 to TRBJ1-1, with a tentative D call TRBD1 (5 bases). Trimming took off 1 base at V and 0 bases at J, with 15 bases between the two ends. Germline CDR1 is ENHRY and CDR2 is SYGVKD. The CDR3 contains 17 residues.

This chain uses TRBV10-2 with TRBJ1-6; D not certain. Trimming removed 4 bases from V and 14 bases from J, with 9 bases in between. This CDR3 is 11 amino acids long. Germline assignment: CDR1 WSHSY and CDR2 SAAADI. The CDR3 protein is CASSGLTTLHF. The DNA of the CDR3 is TGCGCCAGCAGTGGGCTTACCACCCTCCACTTT.

V and J are TRBV5-4 and TRBJ1-5, with 7 bases aligning to TRBD1. This CDR3 has 16 residues. Germline CDR1 SGHNT, CDR2 YYREEE (reference sequence). Trimming cost V 4 bases and J 6 bases; bases outside gene matches: 13. CDR3 bases: TGTGCCAGCAGCCTGGGCCCGGGACAGAAGGTTCAGCCCCAGCATTTT. Protein product: CASSLGPGQKVQPQHF.

A single count supports this clone. This rearrangement joins TRBV6-5 to TRBJ1-2; 9 positions match TRBD1. V gave up 6 bases and J gave up 4 bases; unmatched junction bases: 6. CDR3 size: 14 residues. Germline assignment: CDR1 MNHEY and CDR2 SVGAGI. The CDR3 region is CASSRQGVTYGYTF. DNA for the CDR3: TGTGCCAGCAGCCGACAGGGGGTTACCTATGGCTACACCTTC.

J is TRBJ1-3 and V is TRBV28; D unresolved. The V end lost 3 bases, the J end lost 4 bases, and 7 bases lay between the germline ends. CDR3 length: 13 residues. Germline V gene sequence: CDR1 MDHEN, CDR2 SYDVKM. The CDR3 region is CASSLTAGNTIYF. The CDR3 DNA reads as TGTGCCAGCAGTTTGACGGCAGGAAACACCATATATTTT.

This chain joins TRBV10-3 and TRBJ1-4; weak D call: TRBD1 (5 bases). The CDR3 covers 14 residues. The ends were cut back, 6 bases at V and 4 bases at J, with 12 bases in the middle. CDR1 and CDR2 (germline): ENHRY, SYGVKD. The CDR3 bases are TGTGCCATCAGGAAGCAGGGAGATAATGAAAAACTGTTTTTT. Translation gives CAIRKQGDNEKLFF.

The chain recombines TRBV30 with TRBJ2-7, with D perhaps TRBD2 (7 bases). The CDR3 extends over 16 amino acids. CDR1 GTSNPN and CDR2 SVGIG come from the germline V gene (reference sequence). V lost 0 bases and J lost 3, with 18 bases in between. The CDR3, as DNA: TGTGCCTGGAGTGTACAAGGGGAGGGGGTGATCTACGAGCAGTACTTC. It encodes CAWSVQGEGVIYEQYF.